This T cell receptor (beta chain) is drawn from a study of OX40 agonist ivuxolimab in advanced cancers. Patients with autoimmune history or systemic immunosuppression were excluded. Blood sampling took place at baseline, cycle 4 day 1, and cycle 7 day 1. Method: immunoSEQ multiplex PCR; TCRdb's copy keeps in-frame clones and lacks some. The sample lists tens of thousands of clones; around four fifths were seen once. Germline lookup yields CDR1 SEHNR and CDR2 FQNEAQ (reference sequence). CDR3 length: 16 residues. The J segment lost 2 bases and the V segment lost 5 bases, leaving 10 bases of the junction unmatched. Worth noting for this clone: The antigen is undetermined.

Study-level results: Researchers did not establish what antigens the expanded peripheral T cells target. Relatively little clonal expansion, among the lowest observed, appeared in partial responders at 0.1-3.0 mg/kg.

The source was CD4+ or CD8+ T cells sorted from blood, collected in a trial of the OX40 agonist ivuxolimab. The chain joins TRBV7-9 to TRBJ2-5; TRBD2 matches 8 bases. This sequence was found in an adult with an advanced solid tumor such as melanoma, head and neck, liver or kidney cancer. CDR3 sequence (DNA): TGTGCCAGCAGCCAAGCGGGGGTAGCGGTACAAGAGACCCAGTACTTC. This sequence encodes CASSQAGVAVQETQYF.